A single sample is the source of the 3 T cell receptor beta chains below, sequenced in a study of T-cell memory formation after mild COVID-19. TCRdb analysed the 5' RACE reads with MiXCR anew, one entry per CDR3 protein. The table lists 300,000 to 350,000 distinct CDR3 sequences, about an eighth of them singletons, with about 20% in the top ten. Sequenced input: PBMCs or a T cell subset sorted from them (not recorded which). The receptors stem from a young man who had mild COVID-19 (a few samples of this study predate the infection). Cell type and time point are not known.

The chain couples TRBV2 to TRBJ1-1; no firm D call. CDR1 is SNHLY, CDR2 FYNNEI, per germline. The ends were cut back, 4 bases at V and 0 bases at J, with 12 bases in the middle. This CDR3 has 15 amino acids. This chain's CDR3 is CASSVRHLLNTEAFF. The DNA of the CDR3 is TGTGCCAGCAGTGTTAGACACCTCTTGAACACTGAAGCTTTCTTT.

This clonotype was counted between two and nine times. J is TRBJ2-3 and V is TRBV6-5; 11 positions match TRBD2. CDR1 is MNHEY and CDR2 is SVGAGI in the germline V gene. V was pared by 6 bases and J by 4 bases, with 3 bases of the junction left unmatched. The CDR3 has 14 residues. The CDR3 bases are TGTGCCAGCAGGGGTAGCGGGGGGGCAGATACGCAGTATTTT. Its translation: CASRGSGGADTQYF.

This chain links TRBV7-9 with TRBJ2-7, with 8 bases that match TRBD1. J was trimmed by 4 bases and V by 0 bases; bases with no gene match: 8. CDR3 length: 16 amino acids. CDR1 and CDR2 (germline): SEHNR, FQNEAQ (reference sequence). DNA for the CDR3: TGTGCCAGCAGCTTAGCGACAGGGGCTCGGAGGTACGAGCAGTACTTC. Amino acid sequence: CASSLATGARRYEQYF.